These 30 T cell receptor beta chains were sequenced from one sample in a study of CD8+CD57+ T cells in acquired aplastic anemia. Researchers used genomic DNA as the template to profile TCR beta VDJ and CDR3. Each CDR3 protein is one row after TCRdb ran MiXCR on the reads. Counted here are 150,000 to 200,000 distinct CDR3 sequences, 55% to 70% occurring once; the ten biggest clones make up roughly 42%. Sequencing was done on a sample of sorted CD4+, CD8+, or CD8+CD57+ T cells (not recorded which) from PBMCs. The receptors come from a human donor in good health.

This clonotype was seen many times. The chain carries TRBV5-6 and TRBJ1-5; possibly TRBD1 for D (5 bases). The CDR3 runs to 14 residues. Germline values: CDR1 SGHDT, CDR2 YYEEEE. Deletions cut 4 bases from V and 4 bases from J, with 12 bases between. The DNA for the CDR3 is TGTGCCAGCAGCCCAGGGACGGCAAATCAGCCCCAGCATTTT. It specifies CASSPGTANQPQHF.

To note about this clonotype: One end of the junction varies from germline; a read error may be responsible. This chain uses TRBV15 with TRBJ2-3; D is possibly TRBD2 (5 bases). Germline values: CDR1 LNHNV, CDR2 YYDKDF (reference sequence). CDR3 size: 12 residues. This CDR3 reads CATSRWGDMQYF. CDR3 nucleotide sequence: TGTGCCACCAGCAGGTGGGGAGATATGCAGTATTTT.

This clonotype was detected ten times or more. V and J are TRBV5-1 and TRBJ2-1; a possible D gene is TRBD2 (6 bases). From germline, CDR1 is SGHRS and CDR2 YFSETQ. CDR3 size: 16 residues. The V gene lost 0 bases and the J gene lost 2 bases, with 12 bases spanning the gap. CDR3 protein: CASSLATGLTYNEQFF. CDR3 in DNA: TGCGCCAGCAGCTTGGCCACAGGACTAACCTACAATGAGCAGTTCTTC.

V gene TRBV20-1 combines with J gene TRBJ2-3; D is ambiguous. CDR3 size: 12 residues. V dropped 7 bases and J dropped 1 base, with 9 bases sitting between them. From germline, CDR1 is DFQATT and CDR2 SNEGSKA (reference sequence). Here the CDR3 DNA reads TGCAGTGGGATTGAGCGCACAGATACGCAGTATTTT. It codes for CSGIERTDTQYF.

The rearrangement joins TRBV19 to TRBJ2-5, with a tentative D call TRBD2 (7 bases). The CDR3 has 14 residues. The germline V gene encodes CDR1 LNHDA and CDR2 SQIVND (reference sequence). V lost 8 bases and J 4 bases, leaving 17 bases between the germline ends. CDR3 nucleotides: TGTGCCAGTGACGGGGGGCAAATTGGAGAGACCCAGTACTTC. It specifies CASDGGQIGETQYF.

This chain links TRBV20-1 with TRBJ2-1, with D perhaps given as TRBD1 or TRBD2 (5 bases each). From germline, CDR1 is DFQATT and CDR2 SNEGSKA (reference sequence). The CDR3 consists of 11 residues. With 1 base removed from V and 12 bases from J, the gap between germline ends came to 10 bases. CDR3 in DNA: TGCAGTGCTAGAGGGGGGACGAGGCAGTTCTTC. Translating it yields CSARGGTRQFF.

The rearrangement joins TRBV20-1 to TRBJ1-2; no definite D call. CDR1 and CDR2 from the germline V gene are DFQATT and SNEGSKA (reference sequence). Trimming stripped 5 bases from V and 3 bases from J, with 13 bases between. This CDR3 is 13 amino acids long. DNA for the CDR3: TGCAGTGCTGACCGCCGCGGGGACTATGGCTACACCTTC. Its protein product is CSADRRGDYGYTF.

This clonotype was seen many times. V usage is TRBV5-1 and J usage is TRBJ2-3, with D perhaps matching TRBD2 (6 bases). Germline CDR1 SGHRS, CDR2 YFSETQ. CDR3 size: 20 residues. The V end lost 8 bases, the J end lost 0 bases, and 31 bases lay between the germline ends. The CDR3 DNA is TGCGCCAGACTCGGAGGGGTCAGGTCACAGGAGGATACTAGCACAGATACGCAGTATTTT. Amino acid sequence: CARLGGVRSQEDTSTDTQYF.

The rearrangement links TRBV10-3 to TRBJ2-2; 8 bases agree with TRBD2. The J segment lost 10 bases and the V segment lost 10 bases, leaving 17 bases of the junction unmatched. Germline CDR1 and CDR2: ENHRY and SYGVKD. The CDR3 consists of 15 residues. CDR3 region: CASHLGTSGAEELFF. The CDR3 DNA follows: TGTGCCAGCCACCTGGGGACTAGTGGGGCTGAGGAGCTGTTTTTT.

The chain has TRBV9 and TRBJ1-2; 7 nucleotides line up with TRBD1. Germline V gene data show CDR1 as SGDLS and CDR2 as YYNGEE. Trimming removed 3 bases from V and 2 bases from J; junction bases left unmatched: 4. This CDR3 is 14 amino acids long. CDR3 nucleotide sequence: TGTGCCAGCAGCGGATCGACAGGGAACTATGGCTACACCTTC. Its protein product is CASSGSTGNYGYTF.

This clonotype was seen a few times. CDR3: CASTLKLGGTEAFF. In DNA, the CDR3 is TGTGCCAGCACCCTGAAGTTGGGGGGCACTGAAGCTTTCTTT. This chain uses TRBV12-3 or TRBV12-4 with TRBJ1-1; TRBD1 might be the D (5 bases). Trimming removed 7 bases from V and 4 bases from J, with 16 bases in between. There are 14 residues in the CDR3.

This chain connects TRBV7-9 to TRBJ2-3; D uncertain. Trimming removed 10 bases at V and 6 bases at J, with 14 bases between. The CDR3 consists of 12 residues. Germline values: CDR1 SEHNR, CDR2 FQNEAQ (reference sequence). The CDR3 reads CATSPREDTQYF. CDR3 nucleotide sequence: TGTGCCACATCCCCGAGAGAGGATACGCAGTATTTT.

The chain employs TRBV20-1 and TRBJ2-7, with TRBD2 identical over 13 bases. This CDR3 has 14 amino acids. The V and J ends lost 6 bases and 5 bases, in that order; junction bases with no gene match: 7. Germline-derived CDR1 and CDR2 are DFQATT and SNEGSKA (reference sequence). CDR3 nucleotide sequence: TGCAGTGCGCCTGGACTAGCGGGAGAGGACGAGCAGTACTTC. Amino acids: CSAPGLAGEDEQYF.

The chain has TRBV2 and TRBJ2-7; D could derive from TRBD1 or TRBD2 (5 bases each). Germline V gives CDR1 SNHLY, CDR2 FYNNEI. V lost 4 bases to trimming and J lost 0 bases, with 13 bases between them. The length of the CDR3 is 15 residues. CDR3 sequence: CASSGGPSSSYEQYF. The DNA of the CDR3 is TGTGCCAGCAGTGGGGGACCGTCGAGCTCCTACGAGCAGTACTTC.

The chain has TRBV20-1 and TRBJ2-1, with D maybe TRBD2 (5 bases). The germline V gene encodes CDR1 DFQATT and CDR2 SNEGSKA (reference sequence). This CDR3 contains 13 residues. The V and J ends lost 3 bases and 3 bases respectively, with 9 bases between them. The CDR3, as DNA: TGCAGTGCTAGTAACGGGGTCTACAATGAGCAGTTCTTC. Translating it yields CSASNGVYNEQFF.

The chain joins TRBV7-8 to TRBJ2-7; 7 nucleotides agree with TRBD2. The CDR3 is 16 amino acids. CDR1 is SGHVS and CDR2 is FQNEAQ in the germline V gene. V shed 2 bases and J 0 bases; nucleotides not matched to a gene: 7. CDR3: CASSLNAAGSSYEQYF. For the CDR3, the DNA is TGTGCCAGCAGCTTAAACGCAGCGGGAAGCTCCTACGAGCAGTACTTC.

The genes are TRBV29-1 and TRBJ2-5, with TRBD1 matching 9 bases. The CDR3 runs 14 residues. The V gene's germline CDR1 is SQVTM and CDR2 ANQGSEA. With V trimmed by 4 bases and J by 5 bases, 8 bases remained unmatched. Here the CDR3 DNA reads TGCAGCGTTGGAGAGGGACAGGGCTGGGAGACCCAGTACTTC. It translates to CSVGEGQGWETQYF.

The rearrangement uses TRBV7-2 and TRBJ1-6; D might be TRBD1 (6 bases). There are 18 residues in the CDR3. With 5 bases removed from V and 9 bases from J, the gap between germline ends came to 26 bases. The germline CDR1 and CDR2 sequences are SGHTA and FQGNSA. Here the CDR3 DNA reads TGTGCCAGCAGCCCTAACTTTATGGGGCAGGGGCGTATTTCACCCCTCCACTTT. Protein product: CASSPNFMGQGRISPLHF. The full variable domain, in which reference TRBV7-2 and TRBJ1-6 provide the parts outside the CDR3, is GAGVSQSPSNKVTEKGKDVELRCDPISGHTALYWYRQSLGQGLEFLIYFQGNSAPDKSGLPSDRFSAERTGGSVSTLTIQRTQQEDSAVYLCASSPNFMGQGRISPLHFGNGTRLTVT.

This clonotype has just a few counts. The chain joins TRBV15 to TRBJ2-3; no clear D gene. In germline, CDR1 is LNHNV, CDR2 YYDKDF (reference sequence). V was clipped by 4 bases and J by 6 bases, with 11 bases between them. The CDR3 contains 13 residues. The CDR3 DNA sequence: TGTGCCACCAGCAAGGATCTCGTTGATACGCAGTATTTT. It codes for CATSKDLVDTQYF.

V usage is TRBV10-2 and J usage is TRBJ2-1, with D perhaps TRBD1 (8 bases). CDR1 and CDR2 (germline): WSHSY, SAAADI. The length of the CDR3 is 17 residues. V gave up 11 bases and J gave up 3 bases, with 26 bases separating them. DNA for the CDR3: TGCGCCGTCAAGGTCAGAGGAGCGGGACAGGACTACAATGAGCAGTTCTTC. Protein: CAVKVRGAGQDYNEQFF.

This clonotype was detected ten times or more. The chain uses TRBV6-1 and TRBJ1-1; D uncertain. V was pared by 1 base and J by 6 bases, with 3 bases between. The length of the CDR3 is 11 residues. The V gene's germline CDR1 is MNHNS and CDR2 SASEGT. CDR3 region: CASSEVAEAFF. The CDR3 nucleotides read TGTGCCAGCAGTGAAGTCGCTGAAGCTTTCTTT.

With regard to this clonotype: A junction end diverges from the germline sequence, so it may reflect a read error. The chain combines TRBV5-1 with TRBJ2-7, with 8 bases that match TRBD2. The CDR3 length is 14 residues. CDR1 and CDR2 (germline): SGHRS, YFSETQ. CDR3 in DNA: TGTGCCAGCAGCTTGGCGGGGGGTTCCAGCGAGCAGTACTTC. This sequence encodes CASSLAGGSSEQYF.

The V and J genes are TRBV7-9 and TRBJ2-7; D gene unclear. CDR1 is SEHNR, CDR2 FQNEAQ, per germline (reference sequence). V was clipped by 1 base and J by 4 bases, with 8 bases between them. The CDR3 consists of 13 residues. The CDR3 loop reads CASSLGYLYEQYF. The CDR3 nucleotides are TGTGCCAGCAGCTTAGGCTACCTGTACGAGCAGTACTTC.

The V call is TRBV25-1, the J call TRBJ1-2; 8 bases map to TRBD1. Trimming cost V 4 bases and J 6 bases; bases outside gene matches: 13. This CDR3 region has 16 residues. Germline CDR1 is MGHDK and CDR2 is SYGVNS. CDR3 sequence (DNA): TGTGCCAGCAGTGCCGCTCCGGGACAGGATAGGGATGGCTACACCTTC. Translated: CASSAAPGQDRDGYTF.

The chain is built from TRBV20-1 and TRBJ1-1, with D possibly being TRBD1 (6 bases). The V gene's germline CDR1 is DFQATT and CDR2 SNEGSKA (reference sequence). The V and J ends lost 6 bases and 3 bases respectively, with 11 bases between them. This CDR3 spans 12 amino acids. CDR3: CSALRGDTEAFF. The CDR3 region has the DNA TGCAGTGCACTTAGGGGGGACACTGAAGCTTTCTTT.

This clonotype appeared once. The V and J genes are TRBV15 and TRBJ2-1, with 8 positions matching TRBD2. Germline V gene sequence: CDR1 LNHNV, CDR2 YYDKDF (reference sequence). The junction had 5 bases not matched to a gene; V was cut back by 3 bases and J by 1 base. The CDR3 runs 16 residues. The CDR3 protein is CATSSLGLDSYNEQFF. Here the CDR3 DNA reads TGTGCCACCAGCAGCTTGGGACTAGATTCCTACAATGAGCAGTTCTTC.

The CDR3 nucleotides read TGTGCCAGCAGCTCAGATTCCGGGACAGGGGCCTACGAGCAGTACTTC. Translating it yields CASSSDSGTGAYEQYF. V and J are TRBV7-6 and TRBJ2-7; 10 bases match TRBD1. The CDR3 contains 16 residues. Looked up from germline, CDR1 is SGHVS and CDR2 is FNYEAQ. The V segment lost 4 bases and the J segment 2 bases; nucleotides outside the gene matches: 8.

The CDR3 sequence is CASRLQGGRTEAFF. CDR3 bases: TGTGCCAGCCGACTTCAGGGGGGACGCACTGAAGCTTTCTTT. J is TRBJ1-1 and V is TRBV7-9; TRBD1 agrees at 7 bases. The CDR3 contains 14 residues. Germline-derived CDR1 and CDR2 are SEHNR and FQNEAQ (reference sequence). Trimming took 8 bases from V and 4 from J; bases not matched to a gene: 10. Complete variable domain (other parts from reference TRBV7-9 and TRBJ1-1): DTGVSQNPRHKITKRGQNVTFRCDPISEHNRLYWYRQTLGQGPEFLTYFQNEAQLEKSRLLSDRFSAERPKGSFSTLEIQRTEQGDSAMYLCASRLQGGRTEAFFGQGTRLTVV.

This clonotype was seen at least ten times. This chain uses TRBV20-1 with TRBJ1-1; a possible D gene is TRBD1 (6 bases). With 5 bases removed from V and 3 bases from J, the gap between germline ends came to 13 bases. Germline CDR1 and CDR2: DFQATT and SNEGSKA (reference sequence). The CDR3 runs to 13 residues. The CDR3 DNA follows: TGCAGTGCTCGCGAAGGGGGGCACACTGAAGCTTTCTTT. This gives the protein CSAREGGHTEAFF.

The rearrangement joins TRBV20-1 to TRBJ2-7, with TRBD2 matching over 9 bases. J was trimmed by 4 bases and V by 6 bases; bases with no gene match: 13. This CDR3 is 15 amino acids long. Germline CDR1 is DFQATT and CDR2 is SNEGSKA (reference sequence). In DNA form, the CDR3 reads TGCAGTGCCCCCCCCTGGGCGGGAGGGATGTACGAGCAGTACTTC. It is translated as CSAPPWAGGMYEQYF.